This is a list of T cell receptor beta chains from one sample in a study of shared clonotypes between healthy human individuals. Generated by immunoSEQ multiplex PCR, the TCRdb table keeps only in-frame clones and is missing some. The sample lists more than 1,200,000 clones, approximately 98.5% seen once, with 0.3% to 0.45% in the top ten. Sequenced sample: naive CD4+ T cells sorted from blood. The receptors were gathered from a young man in good health. The CDR3 runs from the conserved cysteine through the conserved F or W. The order of the fields is J gene, clone size, V gene, D gene, CDR3 protein, CDR3 DNA. The D gene is left open where the match is weak. Rows give clone size only sometimes, using once, few, many, or a class for an expanded clone.

TRBJ2-5 NA TRBV7-2 NA CASSARDLSQETQYF TGTGCCAGCAGCGCCCGGGACTTATCCCAAGAGACCCAGTACTTC
TRBJ1-4 NA TRBV28 TRBD1 CASSPRTGVEKLFF TGTGCCAGCAGTCCCCGGACAGGGGTCGAAAAACTGTTTTTT
TRBJ2-2 NA TRBV10-2 NA CASSVLALGELFF TGCGCCAGCAGTGTTCTAGCGTTAGGGGAGCTGTTTTTT
TRBJ2-7 NA TRBV4-1 NA CASSETYPTEQYF TGCGCCAGCAGCGAGACCTATCCCACCGAGCAGTACTTC
TRBJ1-4 once TRBV6-6 TRBD1 CASSKGQGITNEKLFF TGTGCCAGCAGTAAGGGACAGGGGATAACTAATGAAAAACTGTTTTTT
TRBJ1-1 NA TRBV5-1 TRBD1 CASSLIGGNTEAFF TGCGCCAGCAGCTTAATAGGGGGCAACACTGAAGCTTTCTTT
TRBJ2-7 NA TRBV30 NA CAWSVLYEQYF TGTGCCTGGAGTGTCCTCTACGAGCAGTACTTC
TRBJ2-5 NA TRBV28 TRBD1 CASTQGAESQETQYF TGTGCCAGCACCCAGGGGGCAGAATCACAGGAGACCCAGTACTTC
TRBJ2-2 NA TRBV9 NA CASSVARDTGELFF TGTGCCAGCAGCGTTGCCAGGGACACCGGGGAGCTGTTTTTT
TRBJ2-7 NA TRBV7-2 NA CASSLVSPIITYEQYF TGTGCCAGCAGCTTAGTCTCCCCTATAATCACCTACGAGCAGTACTTC
TRBJ2-5 NA TRBV19 NA CASSRQAQETQYF TGTGCCAGTAGTAGGCAGGCCCAAGAGACCCAGTACTTC
TRBJ1-2 NA TRBV28 TRBD1 CASSLTGGVGYTF TGTGCCAGCAGTCTGACAGGGGGCGTTGGCTACACCTTC
TRBJ2-3 NA TRBV2 NA CASSGHMGSTDTQYF TGTGCCAGCAGTGGACACATGGGGAGTACAGATACGCAGTATTTT
TRBJ2-1 NA TRBV5-1 TRBD2 CASSPGTSLIEQFF TGCGCCAGCAGCCCCGGGACTAGCTTAATTGAGCAGTTCTTC
TRBJ2-3 once TRBV6-1 TRBD1 CASSGQGGTDTQYF TGTGCCAGCAGTGGACAGGGTGGCACAGATACGCAGTATTTT
TRBJ2-5 NA TRBV7-7 TRBD2 CASSPLGAGGIQTQYF TGTGCCAGCAGCCCGTTAGGCGCGGGAGGGATACAGACCCAGTACTTC
TRBJ2-5 NA TRBV7-9 NA CASRLGLGETQYF TGTGCCAGCAGATTGGGGCTAGGGGAGACCCAGTACTTC
TRBJ1-1 NA TRBV18 NA CASSPGTTLNTEAFF TGTGCCAGCTCACCCGGGACAACCCTGAACACTGAAGCTTTCTTT
TRBJ1-4 NA TRBV5-1 TRBD1 CASSLEGADEKLFF TGCGCCAGCAGTTTGGAGGGGGCGGATGAAAAACTGTTTTTT
TRBJ2-7 NA TRBV30 TRBD2 CAWSPLSSGSSYEQYF TGTGCCTGGAGCCCACTTTCTAGCGGGAGCTCCTACGAGCAGTACTTC
TRBJ2-7 NA TRBV5-1 TRBD2 CASSRTSGSTEQYF TGCGCCAGCAGTAGGACTAGCGGGAGTACTGAGCAGTACTTC
TRBJ1-3 NA TRBV19 NA CASTPPTLAGNTIYF TGTGCCAGTACTCCGCCGACACTGGCTGGAAACACCATATATTTT
TRBJ2-3 NA TRBV11-2 NA CASSLGRSSTDTQYF TGTGCCAGCAGCTTGGGGCGATCTAGCACAGATACGCAGTATTTT
TRBJ1-4 NA TRBV7-9 NA CASSPREYEKLFF TGTGCCAGCAGCCCACGGGAATACGAAAAACTGTTTTTT
TRBJ1-2 once TRBV28 NA CASASPGTDYGYTF TGTGCCAGCGCCTCCCCCGGGACGGACTATGGCTACACCTTC
TRBJ2-2 once TRBV27 NA CASSFELTDTGELFF TGTGCCAGCAGTTTTGAGCTGACGGACACCGGGGAGCTGTTTTTT
TRBJ1-2 NA TRBV5-4 TRBD1 CASLPKQGSDYGYTF TGTGCCAGCCTTCCAAAACAGGGGAGCGACTATGGCTACACCTTC
TRBJ2-1 NA TRBV6-5 NA CASSLLASSYNEQFF TGTGCCAGCAGCTTACTAGCAAGCTCCTACAATGAGCAGTTCTTC
TRBJ2-7 NA TRBV10-3 NA CAINKGFLEREQYF TGTGCCATCAATAAAGGGTTCCTTGAGAGGGAGCAGTACTTC